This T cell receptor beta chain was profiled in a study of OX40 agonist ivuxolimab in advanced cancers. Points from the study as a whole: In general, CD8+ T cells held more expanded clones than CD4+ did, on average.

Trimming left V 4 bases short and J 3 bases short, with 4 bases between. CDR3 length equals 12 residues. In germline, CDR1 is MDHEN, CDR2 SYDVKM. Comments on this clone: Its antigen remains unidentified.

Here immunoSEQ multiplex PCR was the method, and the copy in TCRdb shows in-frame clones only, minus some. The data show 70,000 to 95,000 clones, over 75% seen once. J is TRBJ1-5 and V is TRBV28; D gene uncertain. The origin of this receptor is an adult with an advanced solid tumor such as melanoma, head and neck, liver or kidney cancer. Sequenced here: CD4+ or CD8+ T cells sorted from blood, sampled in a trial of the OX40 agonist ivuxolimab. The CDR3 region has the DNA TGTGCCAGCAGTTCCAACAATCAGCCCCAGCATTTT. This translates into CASSSNNQPQHF.